This entry describes one T cell receptor beta chain. The data stem from a study of blood T cell repertoires in COVID-19. At the level of the study: Sample material is recorded as cDNA or gDNA derived from T cells, B-cell-depleted T cells, or PBMCs.

In the source study's methods: How many nucleated cells were present was estimated from reference gene primer amplification. This table comes from immunoSEQ multiplex PCR, and its TCRdb copy is limited to in-frame clones, with some not included. V and J calls plus clone size are reproduced from that table; the DNA served to infer D and trimming. The sample has roughly 380,000 clones; 81% are singletons. This CDR3 has 14 residues. Looked up from germline, CDR1 is MGHRA and CDR2 is YSYEKL. The ends lost 8 bases at V and 8 bases at J; junction bases unmatched: 10. The V gene is TRBV4-1, the J gene TRBJ1-2; 11 bases fit TRBD1. This TCR came from a human donor with acute or convalescent COVID-19. The donor label of this sample is uncertain. The specimen sequenced was peripheral blood. Here the CDR3 reads CASGRTGGANGYTF. DNA for the CDR3: TGCGCCAGCGGGAGGACAGGGGGCGCCAACGGCTACACCTTC.